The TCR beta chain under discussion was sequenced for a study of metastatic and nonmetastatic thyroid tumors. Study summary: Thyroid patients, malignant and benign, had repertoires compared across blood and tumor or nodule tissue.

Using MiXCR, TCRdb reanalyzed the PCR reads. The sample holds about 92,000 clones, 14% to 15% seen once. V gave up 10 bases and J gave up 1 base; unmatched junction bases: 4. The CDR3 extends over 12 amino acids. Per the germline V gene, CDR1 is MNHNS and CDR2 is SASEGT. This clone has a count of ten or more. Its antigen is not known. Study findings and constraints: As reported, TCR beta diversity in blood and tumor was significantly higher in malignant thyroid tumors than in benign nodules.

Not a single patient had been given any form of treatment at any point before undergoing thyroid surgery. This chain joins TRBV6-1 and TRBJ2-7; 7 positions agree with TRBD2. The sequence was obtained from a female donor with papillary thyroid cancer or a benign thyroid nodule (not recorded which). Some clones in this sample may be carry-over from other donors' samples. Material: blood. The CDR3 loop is CATRDYSYEQYF. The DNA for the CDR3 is TGTGCCACCCGGGACTATTCCTACGAGCAGTACTTC.